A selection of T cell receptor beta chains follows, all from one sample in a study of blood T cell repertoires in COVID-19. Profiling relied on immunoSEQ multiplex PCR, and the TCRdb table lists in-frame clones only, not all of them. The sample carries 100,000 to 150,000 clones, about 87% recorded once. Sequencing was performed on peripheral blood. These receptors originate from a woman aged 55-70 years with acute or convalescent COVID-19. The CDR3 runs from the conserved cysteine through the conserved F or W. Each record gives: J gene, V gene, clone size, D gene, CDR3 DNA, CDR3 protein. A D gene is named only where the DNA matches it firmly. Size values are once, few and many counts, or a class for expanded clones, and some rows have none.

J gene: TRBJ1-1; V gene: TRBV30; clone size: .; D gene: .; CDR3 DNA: TGTGCCTGGACCTTAACCTATAACACTGAAGCTTTCTTT; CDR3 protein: CAWTLTYNTEAFF
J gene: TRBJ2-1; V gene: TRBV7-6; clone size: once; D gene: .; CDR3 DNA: TGTGCCAGCAGCTTAGCTCCCGGGACTCACAATGAGCAGTTCTTC; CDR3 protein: CASSLAPGTHNEQFF
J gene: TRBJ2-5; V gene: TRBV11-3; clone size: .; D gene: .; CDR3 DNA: TGTGCCAGCAGTTCCCTGCTAGATTTCGAGACCCAGTACTTC; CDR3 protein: CASSSLLDFETQYF
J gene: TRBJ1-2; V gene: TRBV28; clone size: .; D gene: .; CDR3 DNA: TGTGCCAGCAGACCCTCAGGGGACCCCAACTATGGCTACACCTTC; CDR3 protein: CASRPSGDPNYGYTF
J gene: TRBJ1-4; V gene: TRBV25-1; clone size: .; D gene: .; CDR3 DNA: TGTGCCAGCAGTGTTCCAGGGAATGAAAAACTGTTTTTT; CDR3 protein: CASSVPGNEKLFF
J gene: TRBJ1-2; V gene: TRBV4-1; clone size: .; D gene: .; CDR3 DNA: TGCGCCAGCAGCCAAGTAACCGGGGGGGGCTATGGCTACACCTTC; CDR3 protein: CASSQVTGGGYGYTF
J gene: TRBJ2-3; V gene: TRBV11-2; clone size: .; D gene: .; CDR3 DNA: TGTGCCAGCAGCTTAGTCATGGATACGCAGTATTTT; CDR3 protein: CASSLVMDTQYF
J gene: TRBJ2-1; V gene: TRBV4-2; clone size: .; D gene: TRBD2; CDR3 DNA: TGTGCCAGCAGCCCCGAACTAGCGGGATCTTACAATGAGCAGTTCTTC; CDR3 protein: CASSPELAGSYNEQFF
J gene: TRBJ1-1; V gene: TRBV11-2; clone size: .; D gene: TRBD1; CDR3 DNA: TGTGCCAGCAGCCCTAGGACAGGGGGGACTGAAGCTTTCTTT; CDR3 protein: CASSPRTGGTEAFF
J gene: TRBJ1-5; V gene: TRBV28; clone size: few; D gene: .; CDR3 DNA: TGTGCCAGCAGTTACGTCCTGGGGCATCAGCCCCAGCATTTT; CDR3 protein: CASSYVLGHQPQHF
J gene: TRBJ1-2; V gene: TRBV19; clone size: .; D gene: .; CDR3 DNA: TGTGCCAGTAGTCGGGAGGTTGGCTACACCTTC; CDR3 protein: CASSREVGYTF
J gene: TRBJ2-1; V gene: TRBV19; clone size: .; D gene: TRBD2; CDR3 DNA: TGTGCCAGTAAAGGGACTAGAGGCACCTACAATGAGCAGTTCTTC; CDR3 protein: CASKGTRGTYNEQFF
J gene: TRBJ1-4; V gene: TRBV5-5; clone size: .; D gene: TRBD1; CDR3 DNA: TGTGCCAGCAGCTTTACAGGGGCTGGGGAAAAACTGTTTTTT; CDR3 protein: CASSFTGAGEKLFF
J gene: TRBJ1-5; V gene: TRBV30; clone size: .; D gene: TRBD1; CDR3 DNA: TGTGCCTGGGACAGGGGAAGCAGCAATCAGCCCCAGCATTTT; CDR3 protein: CAWDRGSSNQPQHF
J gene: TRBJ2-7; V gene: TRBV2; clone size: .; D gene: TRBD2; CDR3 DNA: TGTGCCAGCCAGCGGGAGACCCGGAACGAGCAGTACTTC; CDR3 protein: CASQRETRNEQYF
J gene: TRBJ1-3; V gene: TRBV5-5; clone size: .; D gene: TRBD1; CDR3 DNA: TGTGCCAGCAGCTTCCAGGGGGCAAACACCATATATTTT; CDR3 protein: CASSFQGANTIYF
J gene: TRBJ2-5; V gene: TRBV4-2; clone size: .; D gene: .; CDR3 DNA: TGTGCCAGCAGCCGGCTACAGGGTAATAGAGAGACCCAGTACTTC; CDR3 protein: CASSRLQGNRETQYF
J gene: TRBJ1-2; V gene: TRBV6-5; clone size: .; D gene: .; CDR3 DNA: TGTGCCAGCAGGATTTCAGGGGACTATGGCTACACCTTC; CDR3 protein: CASRISGDYGYTF
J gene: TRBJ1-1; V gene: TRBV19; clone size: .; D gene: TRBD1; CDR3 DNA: TGTGCCAGTACCGACAGGGGAAACACTGAAGCTTTCTTT; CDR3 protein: CASTDRGNTEAFF
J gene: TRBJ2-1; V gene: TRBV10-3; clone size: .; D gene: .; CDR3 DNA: TGTGCCATCAGTGGACAGTCCTACAATGAGCAGTTCTTC; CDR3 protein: CAISGQSYNEQFF
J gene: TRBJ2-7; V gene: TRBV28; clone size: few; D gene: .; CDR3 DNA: TGTGCCAGCAGTTCCGTTTATGCCCCCCAGGGGTGGTCCTACGAGCAGTACTTC; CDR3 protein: CASSSVYAPQGWSYEQYF
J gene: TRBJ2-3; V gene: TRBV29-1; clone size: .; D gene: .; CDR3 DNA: TGCAGCGGCAGATCAGGGGTATTTTACACAGATACGCAGTATTTT; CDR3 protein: CSGRSGVFYTDTQYF
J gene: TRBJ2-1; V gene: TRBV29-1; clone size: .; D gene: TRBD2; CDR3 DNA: TGCAGCGTTGAACGTAGCGGGAGGGCCAATGAGCAGTTCTTC; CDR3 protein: CSVERSGRANEQFF
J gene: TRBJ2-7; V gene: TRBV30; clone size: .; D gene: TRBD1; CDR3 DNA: TGTGCCTGGAGTAGGGACAGGGAATGGAACGAGCAGTACTTC; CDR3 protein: CAWSRDREWNEQYF
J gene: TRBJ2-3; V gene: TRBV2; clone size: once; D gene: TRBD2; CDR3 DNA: TGTGCCAGCAGATCTAGCGGGACCCTCACAGATACGCAGTATTTT; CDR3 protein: CASRSSGTLTDTQYF
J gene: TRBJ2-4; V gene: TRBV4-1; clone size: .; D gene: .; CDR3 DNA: TGCGCCAGCAGCCAGACAGGAGCCAAAAACATTCAGTACTTC; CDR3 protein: CASSQTGAKNIQYF
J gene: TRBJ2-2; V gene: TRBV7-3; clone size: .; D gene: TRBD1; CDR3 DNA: TGTGCCAGCAGCCGACTCTTGGGACAGGGGAACACCGGGGAGCTGTTTTTT; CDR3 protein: CASSRLLGQGNTGELFF
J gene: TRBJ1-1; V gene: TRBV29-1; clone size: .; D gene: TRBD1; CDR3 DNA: TGCAGCGTAGCCGGGACAGGGGAAGCTTTCTTT; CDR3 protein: CSVAGTGEAFF
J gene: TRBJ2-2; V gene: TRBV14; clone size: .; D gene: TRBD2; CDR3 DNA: TGTGCCAGCAGCCAGGGACTAGTTTCAGCCGGGGAGCTGTTTTTT; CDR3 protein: CASSQGLVSAGELFF
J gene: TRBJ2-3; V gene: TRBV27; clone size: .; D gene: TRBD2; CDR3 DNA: TGTGCCAGCAGGATTCAGCGGGGATCAACAGATACGCAGTATTTT; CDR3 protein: CASRIQRGSTDTQYF
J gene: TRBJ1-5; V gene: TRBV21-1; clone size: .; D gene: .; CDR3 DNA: TGTGCCAGCAGCGAAGACAGGGGGCACCAGCCCCAGCATTTT; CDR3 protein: CASSEDRGHQPQHF
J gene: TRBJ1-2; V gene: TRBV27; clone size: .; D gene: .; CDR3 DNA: TGTGCCAGCAGTTTAAAGCCTCACTATGGCTACACCTTC; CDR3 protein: CASSLKPHYGYTF
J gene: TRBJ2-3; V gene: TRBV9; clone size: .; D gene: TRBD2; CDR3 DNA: TGTGCCAGCAGCGTAGCCCTCAGCGGGAGTGACGATACGCAGTATTTT; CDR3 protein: CASSVALSGSDDTQYF
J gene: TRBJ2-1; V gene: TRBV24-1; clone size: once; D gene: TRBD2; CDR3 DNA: TGTGCCACCAGTGATTTGCTGACGACTAGCGTTTACAATGAGCAGTTCTTC; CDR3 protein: CATSDLLTTSVYNEQFF
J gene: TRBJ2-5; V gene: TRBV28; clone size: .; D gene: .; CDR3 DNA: TGTGCCAGCAGTTTAATAAACCAAGAGACCCAGTACTTC; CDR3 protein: CASSLINQETQYF
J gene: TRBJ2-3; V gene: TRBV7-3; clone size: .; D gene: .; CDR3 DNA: TGTGCCAGCAGCCTGGAAAGGGGGGATACGCAGTATTTT; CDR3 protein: CASSLERGDTQYF
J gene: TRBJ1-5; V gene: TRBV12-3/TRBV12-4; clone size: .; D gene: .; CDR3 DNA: TGTGCCAGCAGTTTAAGGGAGAGTCAGCCCCAGCATTTT; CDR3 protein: CASSLRESQPQHF
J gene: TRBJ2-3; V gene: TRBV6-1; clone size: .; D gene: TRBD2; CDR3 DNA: TGTGCCAGCAGTGAACGTGGGAGGGCCTCGGATACGCAGTATTTT; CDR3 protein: CASSERGRASDTQYF
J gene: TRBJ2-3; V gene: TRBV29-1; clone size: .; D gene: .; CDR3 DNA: TGCAGCGTGTGTCCCAACACAGATACGCAGTATTTT; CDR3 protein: CSVCPNTDTQYF
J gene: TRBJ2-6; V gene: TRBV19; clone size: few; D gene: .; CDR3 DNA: TGTGCCAGTAGTGCGGCAGGGCTATCTGGGGCCAACGTCCTGACTTTC; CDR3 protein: CASSAAGLSGANVLTF
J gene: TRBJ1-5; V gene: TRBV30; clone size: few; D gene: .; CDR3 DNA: TGTGCCTGGAGAACGGCAGGGGCCTCCGGCCAGCCCCAGCATTTT; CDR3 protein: CAWRTAGASGQPQHF
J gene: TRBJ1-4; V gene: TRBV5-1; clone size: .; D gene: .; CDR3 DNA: TGCGCCAGCAGCTTGGCCCCGAGGGAGGAAAAACTGTTTTTT; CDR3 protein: CASSLAPREEKLFF
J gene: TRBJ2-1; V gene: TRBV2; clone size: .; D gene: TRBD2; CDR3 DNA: TGTGCCAGCAGTGAAGCTTGGACTAGCGGGTATTACAATGAGCAGTTCTTC; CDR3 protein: CASSEAWTSGYYNEQFF
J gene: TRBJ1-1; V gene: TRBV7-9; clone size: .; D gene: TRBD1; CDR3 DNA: TGTGCCAGCAGCTTCAGGGGGGTTCCGACTGAAGCTTTCTTT; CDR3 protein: CASSFRGVPTEAFF
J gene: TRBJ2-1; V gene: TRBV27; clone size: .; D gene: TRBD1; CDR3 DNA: TGTGCCAGCAGTTTAAGACAGGGGGGTGGGCCTAGCGATAATGAGCAGTTCTTC; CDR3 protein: CASSLRQGGGPSDNEQFF
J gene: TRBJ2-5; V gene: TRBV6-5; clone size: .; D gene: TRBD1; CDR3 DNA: TGTGCCAGCAGCAAACAGGGGAGAAGGGAGACCCAGTACTTC; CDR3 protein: CASSKQGRRETQYF
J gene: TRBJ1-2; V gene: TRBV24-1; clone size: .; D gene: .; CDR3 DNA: TGTGCCACCTTTATCCCGGGAACTGGCTACACCTTC; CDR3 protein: CATFIPGTGYTF
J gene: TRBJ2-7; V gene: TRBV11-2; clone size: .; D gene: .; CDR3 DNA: TGTGCCAGCAGCTCCAGCTACGAGCAGTACTTC; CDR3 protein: CASSSSYEQYF